This passage covers 3 T cell receptor beta chains from one sample sequenced in a study of blood T cell repertoires in COVID-19. Clones were sequenced by immunoSEQ multiplex PCR, and TCRdb holds only the in-frame ones, with some missing. The sample consists of about 98,000 clones, 82% of them appearing once. The sequenced sample consisted of peripheral blood. The receptors were gathered from a man aged 70 or older with active or convalescent COVID-19.

This clone was seen only once. The chain carries TRBV15 and TRBJ1-5; D is uncertain. From germline, CDR1 is LNHNV and CDR2 YYDKDF (reference sequence). The V end was cut by 7 bases, the J end by 4 bases, with 17 bases between. CDR3 length equals 15 residues. For the CDR3, the DNA is TGTGCCACCACCCCGGTTGCGGGCCCGAATCAGCCCCAGCATTTT. Its protein product is CATTPVAGPNQPQHF.

V is TRBV19 and J is TRBJ2-3; TRBD1 aligns across 8 bases. The CDR3 loop spans 16 amino acids. Germline CDR1 and CDR2: LNHDA and SQIVND (reference sequence). V was pared by 5 bases and J by 3 bases, with 10 bases of the junction left unmatched. The CDR3 region has the DNA TGTGCCAGTAGTCATCCGGGACAGGCGAGGACAGATACGCAGTATTTT. Amino acid sequence: CASSHPGQARTDTQYF.

V and J are TRBV5-5 and TRBJ2-5, with a possible D match to TRBD1 (6 bases). Germline CDR1 is SGHKS and CDR2 is YYEKEE (reference sequence). This CDR3 is built from 13 residues. V gave up 4 bases and J gave up 5 bases, with 12 bases separating them. CDR3 in amino acids: CASSQGSSETQYF. Here the CDR3 DNA reads TGTGCCAGCAGCCAGGGGTCAAGTGAGACCCAGTACTTC.